This is a list of T cell receptor beta chains from one sample in a study of T cell repertoires in cytomegalovirus infection. Each CDR3 protein is one row after TCRdb ran MiXCR on the reads. Found here are a few hundred thousand distinct CDR3 sequences, about a sixth of them singletons; the top ten hold around 43%. The sequenced sample consisted of CD8+ T cells from PBMCs. All receptors come from a human donor in good health (CMV status not recorded). Some clones in this sample may be carry-over from other donors' samples. CDR3s include the opening cysteine and the closing phenylalanine or tryptophan. The order of the fields is CDR3 protein, CDR3 DNA, V gene, D gene, J gene, clone size. A D gene is named only where the DNA matches it firmly. The size of a clone is reported for some rows only, either as once, few or many, or as a class for expanded clones.

cdr3_aa: CASSYSPDGGYGYTF
cdr3_nt: TGTGCCAGCAGTTACTCACCGGATGGGGGCTATGGCTACACCTTC
v_call: TRBV6-6
d_call: .
j_call: TRBJ1-2
clone_size: .

cdr3_aa: CASSNEEQETQYF
cdr3_nt: TGTGCCAGCAGTAATGAAGAGCAAGAGACCCAGTACTTC
v_call: TRBV25-1
d_call: .
j_call: TRBJ2-5
clone_size: .

cdr3_aa: CASSRSSGGHHEQFF
cdr3_nt: TGTGCCAGCAGCCGATCTAGCGGGGGGCATCATGAGCAGTTCTTC
v_call: TRBV7-2
d_call: TRBD2
j_call: TRBJ2-1
clone_size: .

cdr3_aa: CSARDRGGVWTEAFF
cdr3_nt: TGCAGTGCTAGAGATCGCGGGGGGGTATGGACTGAAGCTTTCTTT
v_call: TRBV20-1
d_call: .
j_call: TRBJ1-1
clone_size: .

cdr3_aa: CASSYSDRVETEAFF
cdr3_nt: TGTGCCAGCAGTTACTCGGACAGGGTAGAGACTGAAGCTTTCTTT
v_call: TRBV6-5
d_call: TRBD1
j_call: TRBJ1-1
clone_size: .

cdr3_aa: CASSQDPGLGFTDTQYF
cdr3_nt: TGCGCCAGCAGCCAAGATCCGGGACTAGGATTCACAGATACGCAGTATTTT
v_call: TRBV4-1
d_call: TRBD2
j_call: TRBJ2-3
clone_size: .

cdr3_aa: CASSFFLTGGETQYF
cdr3_nt: TGTGCCAGCAGCTTTTTTTTAACGGGTGGCGAGACCCAGTACTTC
v_call: TRBV11-2
d_call: .
j_call: TRBJ2-5
clone_size: few

cdr3_aa: CASTSSGGMEEQYF
cdr3_nt: TGTGCCAGCACATCAAGTGGGGGAATGGAGGAGCAGTACTTC
v_call: TRBV12-3/TRBV12-4
d_call: .
j_call: TRBJ2-7
clone_size: .

cdr3_aa: CASSLVVQGQGLVSGEQFF
cdr3_nt: TGTGCCAGCAGCTTAGTGGTACAAGGACAGGGACTTGTCTCTGGTGAGCAGTTCTTC
v_call: TRBV7-6
d_call: TRBD1
j_call: TRBJ2-1
clone_size: many

cdr3_aa: CASSLGPGDHDETQYF
cdr3_nt: TGTGCCAGCAGCTTAGGACCGGGCGATCACGACGAGACCCAGTACTTC
v_call: TRBV7-2
d_call: .
j_call: TRBJ2-5
clone_size: few

cdr3_aa: CASSLDWGGGNEQFF
cdr3_nt: TGTGCCAGCAGTCTCGACTGGGGTGGAGGCAATGAGCAGTTCTTC
v_call: TRBV6-5
d_call: .
j_call: TRBJ2-1
clone_size: many

cdr3_aa: CASSLVGGGGYIQYF
cdr3_nt: TGTGCCAGCAGCTTAGTAGGGGGCGGCGGATACATTCAGTACTTC
v_call: TRBV11-2
d_call: TRBD1
j_call: TRBJ2-4
clone_size: once

cdr3_aa: CASSHTRGGYDNEQFF
cdr3_nt: TGCGCCAGCAGTCACACTCGGGGGGGGTACGACAATGAGCAGTTCTTC
v_call: TRBV23-1
d_call: TRBD2
j_call: TRBJ2-1
clone_size: .

cdr3_aa: CASSEDTPRWTEAFF
cdr3_nt: TGTGCCAGCAGTGAAGACACGCCGAGATGGACTGAAGCTTTCTTT
v_call: TRBV25-1
d_call: .
j_call: TRBJ1-1
clone_size: few

cdr3_aa: CASSSRGTEAFF
cdr3_nt: TGTGCCAGCAGTTCCAGGGGGACTGAAGCTTTCTTT
v_call: TRBV12-3/TRBV12-4
d_call: TRBD1
j_call: TRBJ1-1
clone_size: .

cdr3_aa: CASSLDGLTSYNEQFF
cdr3_nt: TGTGCCAGCAGCCTAGATGGACTGACGTCCTACAATGAGCAGTTCTTC
v_call: TRBV7-6
d_call: .
j_call: TRBJ2-1
clone_size: many

cdr3_aa: CASSGKTGLVRNEQFF
cdr3_nt: TGTGCCAGCAGCGGTAAAACAGGGTTGGTTCGGAATGAGCAGTTCTTC
v_call: TRBV5-6
d_call: .
j_call: TRBJ2-1
clone_size: .

cdr3_aa: CSARDTAGGADTQYF
cdr3_nt: TGCAGTGCTAGAGATACGGCGGGGGGTGCGGATACGCAGTATTTT
v_call: TRBV20-1
d_call: TRBD2
j_call: TRBJ2-3
clone_size: once

cdr3_aa: CASSLLLTGSGETQYF
cdr3_nt: TGTGCCAGCAGCTTACTGCTAACGGGGAGCGGAGAGACCCAGTACTTC
v_call: TRBV7-2
d_call: .
j_call: TRBJ2-5
clone_size: many

cdr3_aa: CASSLVGLADNEQFF
cdr3_nt: TGTGCCAGCAGCTTGGTCGGACTAGCGGACAATGAGCAGTTCTTC
v_call: TRBV5-4
d_call: TRBD2
j_call: TRBJ2-1
clone_size: .

cdr3_aa: CASRKTGTIHEQYF
cdr3_nt: TGTGCCAGCAGGAAGACCGGGACAATCCACGAGCAGTACTTC
v_call: TRBV12-3/TRBV12-4
d_call: .
j_call: TRBJ2-7
clone_size: many

cdr3_aa: CASSFMNTEAFF
cdr3_nt: TGTGCCAGCAGCTTTATGAACACTGAAGCTTTCTTT
v_call: TRBV7-2
d_call: .
j_call: TRBJ1-1
clone_size: many

cdr3_aa: CASIPDKPLSTDTQYF
cdr3_nt: TGTGCCAGCATCCCGGACAAACCCCTTAGCACAGATACGCAGTATTTT
v_call: TRBV28
d_call: .
j_call: TRBJ2-3
clone_size: few

cdr3_aa: CASSGVMNTEAFF
cdr3_nt: TGTGCCAGTAGTGGGGTGATGAACACTGAAGCTTTCTTT
v_call: TRBV19
d_call: .
j_call: TRBJ1-1
clone_size: .

cdr3_aa: CASSFGLAGAKIQETQYF
cdr3_nt: TGTGCCAGCAGTTTTGGACTAGCGGGGGCAAAGATTCAAGAGACCCAGTACTTC
v_call: TRBV6-6
d_call: TRBD2
j_call: TRBJ2-5
clone_size: .

cdr3_aa: CASSSPGQGANYGYTF
cdr3_nt: TGTGCCAGCAGCTCACCGGGACAGGGGGCGAATTATGGCTACACCTTC
v_call: TRBV7-6
d_call: TRBD1
j_call: TRBJ1-2
clone_size: many

cdr3_aa: CASSPVEGGRNEKLFF
cdr3_nt: TGCGCCAGCAGCCCCGTGGAGGGTGGTCGAAATGAAAAACTGTTTTTT
v_call: TRBV4-1
d_call: .
j_call: TRBJ1-4
clone_size: few

cdr3_aa: CASSTRGTGNTIYF
cdr3_nt: TGTGCCAGCAGCACCAGGGGTACTGGAAACACCATATATTTT
v_call: TRBV7-6
d_call: .
j_call: TRBJ1-3
clone_size: .

cdr3_aa: CASSDSWGGGNEQFF
cdr3_nt: TGTGCCAGCAGTGACTCATGGGGCGGAGGGAATGAGCAGTTCTTC
v_call: TRBV6-4
d_call: .
j_call: TRBJ2-1
clone_size: .

cdr3_aa: CASSLFANRIYTEAFF
cdr3_nt: TGTGCCAGCAGTTTATTCGCCAACCGGATCTACACTGAAGCTTTCTTT
v_call: TRBV12-3/TRBV12-4
d_call: .
j_call: TRBJ1-1
clone_size: many

cdr3_aa: CASSFSWPGLGYGYTF
cdr3_nt: TGTGCCAGCAGTTTCTCGTGGCCAGGCCTGGGCTATGGCTACACCTTC
v_call: TRBV27
d_call: .
j_call: TRBJ1-2
clone_size: many

cdr3_aa: CASSGGAGGHEQFF
cdr3_nt: TGCGCCAGCAGCGGGGGGGCCGGAGGTCATGAGCAGTTCTTC
v_call: TRBV5-1
d_call: .
j_call: TRBJ2-1
clone_size: .

cdr3_aa: CASSPFTGRAYNEQFF
cdr3_nt: TGTGCCAGCAGTCCGTTTACAGGGAGAGCCTACAATGAGCAGTTCTTC
v_call: TRBV6-1
d_call: .
j_call: TRBJ2-1
clone_size: many

cdr3_aa: CTSTGVVTGELFF
cdr3_nt: TGTACCAGTACTGGGGTGGTCACCGGGGAGCTGTTTTTT
v_call: TRBV19
d_call: .
j_call: TRBJ2-2
clone_size: .

cdr3_aa: CASSLWGHRTDTQYF
cdr3_nt: TGTGCCAGCAGTTTATGGGGACATCGCACAGATACGCAGTATTTT
v_call: TRBV28
d_call: .
j_call: TRBJ2-3
clone_size: .

cdr3_aa: CASSQGWDSNQPQHF
cdr3_nt: TGTGCCAGCAGCCAAGGGTGGGACAGCAATCAGCCCCAGCATTTT
v_call: TRBV4-2
d_call: .
j_call: TRBJ1-5
clone_size: .

cdr3_aa: CATAALSDLSKQYF
cdr3_nt: TGTGCCACCGCGGCCTTGAGTGACCTAAGCAAGCAGTACTTC
v_call: TRBV24-1
d_call: .
j_call: TRBJ2-7
clone_size: .

cdr3_aa: CAGSWAGHTAFF
cdr3_nt: TGTGCCGGATCCTGGGCAGGGCACACAGCTTTCTTT
v_call: TRBV7-9
d_call: .
j_call: TRBJ1-1
clone_size: many

cdr3_aa: CASSALRDRVVSDYGYTF
cdr3_nt: TGTGCCAGCAGCGCCCTCCGGGACAGGGTTGTGAGCGACTATGGCTACACCTTC
v_call: TRBV9
d_call: TRBD1
j_call: TRBJ1-2
clone_size: few

cdr3_aa: CASSYLTWTRNPGGNEQFF
cdr3_nt: TGTGCCAGCAGTTACCTAACTTGGACTAGAAACCCCGGAGGGAATGAGCAGTTCTTC
v_call: TRBV6-6
d_call: TRBD2
j_call: TRBJ2-1
clone_size: .

cdr3_aa: CASSYGTGTPGELFF
cdr3_nt: TGTGCCAGCAGTTACGGGACAGGGACCCCCGGGGAGCTGTTTTTT
v_call: TRBV6-2/TRBV6-3
d_call: TRBD1
j_call: TRBJ2-2
clone_size: .

cdr3_aa: CASSQEGQEKLSNEKLFF
cdr3_nt: TGCGCCAGCAGCCAAGAAGGACAGGAGAAATTAAGTAATGAAAAACTGTTTTTT
v_call: TRBV4-3
d_call: TRBD1
j_call: TRBJ1-4
clone_size: many

cdr3_aa: CASSYPLDRGDMNTEAFF
cdr3_nt: TGTGCCAGCAGTTACCCTTTGGACAGGGGCGACATGAACACTGAAGCTTTCTTT
v_call: TRBV6-2/TRBV6-3
d_call: TRBD1
j_call: TRBJ1-1
clone_size: .

cdr3_aa: CASSSGTSSADTQYF
cdr3_nt: TGTGCCAGCAGCTCCGGGACTAGCTCAGCAGATACGCAGTATTTT
v_call: TRBV11-2
d_call: TRBD2
j_call: TRBJ2-3
clone_size: many

cdr3_aa: CSVGGGQAFF
cdr3_nt: TGCAGCGTTGGGGGGGGCCAGGCGTTCTTC
v_call: TRBV29-1
d_call: .
j_call: TRBJ2-1
clone_size: .

cdr3_aa: CASSLTRDRAAYEQYF
cdr3_nt: TGTGCCAGCAGTCTGACCCGGGACAGGGCGGCCTACGAGCAGTACTTC
v_call: TRBV13
d_call: TRBD1
j_call: TRBJ2-7
clone_size: few

cdr3_aa: CASGNTSSGKSTDTQYF
cdr3_nt: TGTGCTAGTGGTAATACCAGTAGCGGGAAGAGCACAGATACGCAGTATTTT
v_call: TRBV12-5
d_call: TRBD2
j_call: TRBJ2-3
clone_size: few